Listed below are T cell receptor beta chains from one sample, sequenced in a study of T-cell memory formation after mild COVID-19. TCRdb ran MiXCR on the 5' RACE reads and lists one entry per CDR3 protein. The sample includes 200,000 to 300,000 distinct CDR3 sequences, roughly 15% of them seen just once. The sample consisted of PBMCs or a T cell subset sorted from them (not recorded which). Receptor source: an adult woman who had mild COVID-19 (a few samples of this study predate the infection). Cell type and time point are not known. CDR3s include the opening cysteine and the closing phenylalanine or tryptophan. A D gene is named only where the DNA matches it firmly. Not every row has a clone size; where given, it reads once, few, many or a size class.

>TRBD2|-|TRBJ2-7|TRBV4-3
CASRGLAGGLSSYEQYF
TGCGCCAGCCGAGGACTAGCGGGAGGCTTGAGCTCCTACGAGCAGTACTTC
>-|few|TRBJ2-7|TRBV3-1
CASSQAEAAYEQYF
TGTGCCAGCAGCCAAGCTGAGGCAGCATACGAGCAGTACTTC
>TRBD2|few|TRBJ2-3|TRBV5-1
CASTTREGPSTQYF
TGCGCCAGCACGACGCGGGAGGGCCCGTCCACGCAGTATTTT
>TRBD2|-|TRBJ2-4|TRBV12-3/TRBV12-4
CASSTGLAGVDIQYF
TGTGCCAGCAGTACGGGACTAGCTGGGGTGGACATTCAGTACTTC
>-|-|TRBJ2-5|TRBV20-1
CSARRGGEETQYF
TGCAGTGCTAGGAGGGGGGGAGAAGAGACCCAGTACTTC
>-|-|TRBJ1-4|TRBV27
CASSLSRDGNEKLFF
TGTGCCAGCAGTTTATCCCGGGACGGTAATGAAAAACTGTTTTTT
>-|-|TRBJ1-1|TRBV12-3/TRBV12-4
CASSRGAWALTEAFF
TGTGCCAGCAGTCGCGGGGCTTGGGCACTCACTGAAGCTTTCTTT
>TRBD2|few|TRBJ2-2|TRBV4-2
CASSQVGLAGGDIGELFF
TGTGCCAGCAGCCAAGTAGGACTAGCGGGGGGTGATATCGGGGAGCTGTTTTTT
>TRBD1|few|TRBJ1-6|TRBV7-8
CASSWDRVGSPLHF
TGTGCCAGCAGCTGGGACAGGGTGGGTTCACCCCTCCACTTT
>TRBD1|-|TRBJ2-3|TRBV24-1
CATSGRQGSTDTQYF
TGTGCCACCAGTGGGAGACAGGGTAGCACAGATACGCAGTATTTT
>-|-|TRBJ1-5|TRBV7-8
CASSSRRGFNQPQHF
TGTGCCAGCAGCAGTAGACGGGGGTTCAATCAGCCCCAGCATTTT
>TRBD2|-|TRBJ2-5|TRBV7-2
CASTVTSGSRETQYF
TGTGCCAGCACCGTGACTAGCGGGAGTCGGGAGACCCAGTACTTC
>-|few|TRBJ1-2|TRBV5-1
CASSGGGGDGYTF
TGCGCCAGCAGCGGCGGAGGAGGGGATGGCTACACCTTC
>TRBD2|-|TRBJ2-3|TRBV6-6
CASSYQTSADTQYF
TGTGCCAGCAGTTACCAGACTAGCGCAGATACGCAGTATTTT
>TRBD2|many|TRBJ2-1|TRBV2
CASSVTSGSDEQFF
TGTGCCAGCAGTGTTACTAGCGGGAGCGATGAGCAGTTCTTC
>TRBD1|many|TRBJ1-5|TRBV6-1
CASSEAGQDNQPQHF
TGTGCCAGCAGTGAAGCCGGACAGGACAATCAGCCCCAGCATTTT
>-|few|TRBJ2-5|TRBV9
CASSVEQRPQETQYF
TGTGCCAGCAGCGTAGAGCAGCGTCCCCAAGAGACCCAGTACTTC
>-|-|TRBJ2-3|TRBV7-8
CASNDRDFRDTQYF
TGTGCCAGCAACGACAGGGACTTTAGAGATACGCAGTATTTT
>-|-|TRBJ1-4|TRBV10-2
CASSAGRGGGSTNEKLFF
TGCGCCAGCAGTGCGGGGCGAGGCGGGGGATCAACTAATGAAAAACTGTTTTTT
>-|-|TRBJ2-6|TRBV6-1
CASSARDLGANVLTF
TGTGCCAGCAGTGCTCGGGACTTGGGGGCCAACGTCCTGACTTTC
>TRBD1|-|TRBJ1-2|TRBV19
CASSRPGQGNYGYTF
TGTGCCAGTAGTAGACCGGGACAGGGGAACTATGGCTACACCTTC
>TRBD2|-|TRBJ2-7|TRBV5-1
CASSLVPRRGAYEQYF
TGCGCCAGCAGCTTGGTCCCCCGGCGGGGGGCCTACGAGCAGTACTTC
>TRBD1|few|TRBJ1-5|TRBV30
CASGQGNQPQHF
TGTGCCTCCGGACAGGGGAATCAGCCCCAGCATTTT
>TRBD1|many|TRBJ1-2|TRBV7-2
CASSDRQGARGYTF
TGTGCCAGCAGCGACCGACAGGGGGCGCGGGGCTACACCTTC
>-|few|TRBJ1-5|TRBV20-1
CSARVGDGPQHF
TGCAGTGCTAGAGTAGGGGATGGGCCCCAGCATTTT
>TRBD2|-|TRBJ2-3|TRBV12-3/TRBV12-4
CASTMGLAEPDTQYF
TGTGCCAGCACTATGGGACTAGCGGAGCCAGATACGCAGTATTTT
>-|many|TRBJ1-5|TRBV10-3
CAISESGRGGEGPQHF
TGTGCCATCAGTGAGTCCGGCAGGGGAGGGGAGGGGCCCCAGCATTTT
>-|few|TRBJ2-1|TRBV4-3
CASSQVARASEQFF
TGCGCCAGCAGCCAAGTTGCGAGGGCCAGTGAGCAGTTCTTC
>-|-|TRBJ1-1|TRBV27
CASSEQGRTEAFF
TGTGCCAGCAGTGAACAGGGAAGGACTGAAGCTTTCTTT
>-|many|TRBJ1-2|TRBV4-2
CASSPRAANYGYTF
TGTGCCAGCAGCCCACGGGCGGCTAACTATGGCTACACCTTC
>-|-|TRBJ2-1|TRBV20-1
CSAYPPRGRGTNEQFF
TGCAGTGCTTACCCCCCTCGTGGGAGGGGGACCAATGAGCAGTTCTTC
>-|-|TRBJ2-6|TRBV3-1
CASSRQETGANVLTF
TGTGCCAGCAGCCGACAGGAAACCGGGGCCAACGTCCTGACTTTC
>-|few|TRBJ1-6|TRBV6-1
CASSESGARNSPLHF
TGTGCCAGCAGTGAATCAGGGGCGAGAAATTCACCCCTCCACTTT
>-|few|TRBJ2-1|TRBV6-6
CALGLRFDEQFF
TGTGCCTTAGGTTTGCGGTTCGATGAGCAGTTCTTC